The clone carrying this TCR beta chain is medium-sized (0.01 to 0.1%). The target antigen is unknown. The data originate from a study of tumor-infiltrating lymphocytes in primary liver carcinoma. The study's findings and limits: Reduced overlap was seen in tumor-adjacent and tumor-blood pairs versus tumor region pairs.

Each 20-30 mg portion of unsorted bulk tissue served as the source for co-extraction of RNA and DNA. Five separate regions per tumor were sampled. With about 470 ng total RNA as template and a constant-region primer, TCR beta cDNA was made. It was through three nested multiplex PCR rounds of slightly modified ARM-PCR that TCR beta libraries arose. In the first two PCR rounds, TRBV1-TRBV30 forward primers were paired with a C-beta reverse primer, and each round lasted around 10 cycles. TCRdb fed the multiplex PCR reads into MiXCR, producing one record per CDR3 protein. The sample records roughly 50,000 distinct CDR3 sequences, about 80% being singletons. Germline CDR1 is SGHAT and CDR2 is FQNNGV. Trimming removed 5 bases from V and 4 bases from J, with 17 bases in between. This CDR3 spans 15 amino acids.

Sequencing was carried out using liver tumor tissue from sampling region 2. Subset reported: tumor region T2, inferior pole. This sequence was found in a man between 35 and 55 years old with primary liver carcinoma and hepatitis B virus infection. The chain couples TRBV11-2 to TRBJ2-5; D is tentatively TRBD1 or TRBD2 (6 bases each). The CDR3 protein is CASSDLTGAGETQYF. In DNA form, the CDR3 reads TGTGCCAGCAGCGACCTGACAGGAGCGGGAGAGACCCAGTACTTC. Full variable domain (rest looked up from reference TRBV11-2 and TRBJ2-5): EAGVAQSPRYKIIEKRQSVAFWCNPISGHATLYWYQQILGQGPKLLIQFQNNGVVDDSQLPKDRFSAERLKGVDSTLKIQPAKLEDSAVYLCASSDLTGAGETQYFGPGTRLLVL.